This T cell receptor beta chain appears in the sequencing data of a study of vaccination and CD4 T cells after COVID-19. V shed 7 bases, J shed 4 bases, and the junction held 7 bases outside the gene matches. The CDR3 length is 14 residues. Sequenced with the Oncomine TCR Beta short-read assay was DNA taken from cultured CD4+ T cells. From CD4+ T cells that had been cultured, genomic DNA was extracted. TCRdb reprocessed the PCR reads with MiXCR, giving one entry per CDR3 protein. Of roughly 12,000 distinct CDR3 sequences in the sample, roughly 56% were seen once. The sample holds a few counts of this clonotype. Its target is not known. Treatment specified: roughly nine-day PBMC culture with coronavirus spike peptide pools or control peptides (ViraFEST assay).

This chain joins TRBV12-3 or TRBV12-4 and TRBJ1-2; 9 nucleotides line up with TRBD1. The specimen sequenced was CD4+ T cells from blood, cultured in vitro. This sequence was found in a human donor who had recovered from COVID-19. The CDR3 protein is CASTPGQGGYGYTF. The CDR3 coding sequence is TGTGCCAGCACCCCGGGACAGGGAGGCTATGGCTACACCTTC.